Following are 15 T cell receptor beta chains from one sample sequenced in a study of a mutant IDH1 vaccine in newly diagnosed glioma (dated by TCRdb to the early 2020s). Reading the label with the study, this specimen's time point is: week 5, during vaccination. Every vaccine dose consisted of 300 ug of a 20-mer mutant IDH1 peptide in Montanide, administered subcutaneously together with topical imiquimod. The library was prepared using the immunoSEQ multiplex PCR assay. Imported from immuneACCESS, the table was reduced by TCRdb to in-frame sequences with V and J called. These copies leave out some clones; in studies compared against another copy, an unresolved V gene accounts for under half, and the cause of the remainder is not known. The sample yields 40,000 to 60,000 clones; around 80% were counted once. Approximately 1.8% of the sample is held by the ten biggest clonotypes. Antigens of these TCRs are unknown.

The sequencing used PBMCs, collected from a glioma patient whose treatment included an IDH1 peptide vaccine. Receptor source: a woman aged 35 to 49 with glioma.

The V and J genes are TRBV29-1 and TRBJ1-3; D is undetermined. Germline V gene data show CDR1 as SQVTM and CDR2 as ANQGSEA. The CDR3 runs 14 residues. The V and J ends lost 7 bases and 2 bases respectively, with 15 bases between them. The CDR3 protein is CSAGLGIPGNTIYF. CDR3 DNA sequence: TGCAGCGCTGGGTTGGGAATACCTGGAAACACCATATATTTT.

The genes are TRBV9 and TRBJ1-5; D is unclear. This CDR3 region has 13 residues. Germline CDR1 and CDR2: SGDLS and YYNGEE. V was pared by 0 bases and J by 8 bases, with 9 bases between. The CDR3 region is CASSVGVGEPQHF. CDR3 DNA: TGTGCCAGCAGCGTAGGAGTGGGAGAGCCCCAGCATTTT.

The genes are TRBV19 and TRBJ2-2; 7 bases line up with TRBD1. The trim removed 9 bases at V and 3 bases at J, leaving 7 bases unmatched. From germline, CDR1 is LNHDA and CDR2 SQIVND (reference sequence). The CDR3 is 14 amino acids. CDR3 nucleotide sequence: TGTGCCAGAGCTCACAGGGGTGACACCGGGGAGCTGTTTTTT. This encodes CARAHRGDTGELFF.

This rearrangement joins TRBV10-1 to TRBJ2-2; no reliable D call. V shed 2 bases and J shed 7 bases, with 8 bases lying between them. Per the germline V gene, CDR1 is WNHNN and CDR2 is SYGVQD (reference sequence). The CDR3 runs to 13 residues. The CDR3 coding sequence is TGCGCCAGCAGTGAGCTGGGAAGCGGGGAGCTGTTTTTT. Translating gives CASSELGSGELFF.

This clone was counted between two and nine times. CDR3 nucleotide sequence: TGTGCCAGCAGCCCAAGGGCGAGCTCACCCCTCCACTTT. The encoded protein is CASSPRASSPLHF. The chain links TRBV7-6 to TRBJ1-6; D uncertain. Per germline, CDR1 SGHVS and CDR2 FNYEAQ. The CDR3 is 13 amino acids. V lost 5 bases, J lost 10 bases, and 12 bases lay in between. The full variable domain, rest sourced from reference TRBV7-6 and TRBJ1-6, is GAGVSQSPRYKVTKRGQDVALRCDPISGHVSLYWYRQALGQGPEFLTYFNYEAQQDKSGLPNDRFSAERPEGSISTLTIQRTEQRDSAMYRCASSPRASSPLHFGNGTRLTVT.

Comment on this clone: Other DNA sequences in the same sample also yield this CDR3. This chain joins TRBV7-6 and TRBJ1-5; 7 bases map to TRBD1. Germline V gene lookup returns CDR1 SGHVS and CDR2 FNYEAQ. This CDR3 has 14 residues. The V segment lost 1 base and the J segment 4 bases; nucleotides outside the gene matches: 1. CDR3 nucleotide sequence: TGTGCCAGCAGCTTAGGACAGGGAAATCAGCCCCAGCATTTT. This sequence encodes CASSLGQGNQPQHF.

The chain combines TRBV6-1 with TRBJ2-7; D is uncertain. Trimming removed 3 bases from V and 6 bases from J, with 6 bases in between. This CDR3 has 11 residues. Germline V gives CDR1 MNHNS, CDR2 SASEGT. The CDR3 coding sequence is TGTGCCAGCAGTGATTCCCCCGAGCAGTACTTC. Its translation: CASSDSPEQYF.

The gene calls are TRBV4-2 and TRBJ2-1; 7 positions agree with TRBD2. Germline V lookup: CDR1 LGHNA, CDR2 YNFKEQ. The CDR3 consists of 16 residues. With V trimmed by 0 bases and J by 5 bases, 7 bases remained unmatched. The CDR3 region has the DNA TGTGCCAGCAGCCAAGACGAAGGGAGGGACCACAATGAGCAGTTCTTC. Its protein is CASSQDEGRDHNEQFF.

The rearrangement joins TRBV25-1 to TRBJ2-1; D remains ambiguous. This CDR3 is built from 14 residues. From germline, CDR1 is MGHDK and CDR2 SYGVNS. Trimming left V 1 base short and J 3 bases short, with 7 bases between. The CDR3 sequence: CASSESGSYNEQFF. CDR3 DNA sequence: TGTGCCAGCAGTGAATCAGGCAGCTACAATGAGCAGTTCTTC.

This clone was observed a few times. CDR3 amino acids: CASSWLLDTEAFF. The CDR3 bases are TGTGCCAGCAGCTGGCTGTTAGACACTGAAGCTTTCTTT. V gene TRBV7-2 combines with J gene TRBJ1-1; unclear D gene. The length of the CDR3 is 13 residues. The V gene's germline CDR1 is SGHTA and CDR2 FQGNSA. Deletions cut 4 bases from V and 3 bases from J, with 9 bases between. The complete variable domain, with remaining parts taken from reference TRBV7-2 and TRBJ1-1, reads GAGVSQSPSNKVTEKGKDVELRCDPISGHTALYWYRQSLGQGLEFLIYFQGNSAPDKSGLPSDRFSAERTGGSVSTLTIQRTQQEDSAVYLCASSWLLDTEAFFGQGTRLTVV.

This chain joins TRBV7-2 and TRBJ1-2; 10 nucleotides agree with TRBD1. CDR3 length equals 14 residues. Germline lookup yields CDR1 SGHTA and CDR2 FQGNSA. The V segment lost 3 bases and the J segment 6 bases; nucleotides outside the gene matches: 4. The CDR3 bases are TGTGCCAGCAGCTTGGGACAGGGGTACCATGGCTACACCTTC. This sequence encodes CASSLGQGYHGYTF.

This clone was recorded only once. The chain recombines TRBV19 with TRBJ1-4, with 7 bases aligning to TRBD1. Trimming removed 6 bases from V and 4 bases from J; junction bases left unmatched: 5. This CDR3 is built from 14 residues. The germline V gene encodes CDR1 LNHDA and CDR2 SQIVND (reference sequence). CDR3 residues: CASSSRQGNEKLFF. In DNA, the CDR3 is TGTGCCAGTAGCAGTCGACAGGGTAATGAAAAACTGTTTTTT.

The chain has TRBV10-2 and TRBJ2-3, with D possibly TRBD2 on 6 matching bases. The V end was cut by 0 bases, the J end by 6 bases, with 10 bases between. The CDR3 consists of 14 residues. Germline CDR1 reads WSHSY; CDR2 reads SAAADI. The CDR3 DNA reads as TGCGCCAGCAGTGAGTCTGGGGGAGGTGATACGCAGTATTTT. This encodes CASSESGGGDTQYF.

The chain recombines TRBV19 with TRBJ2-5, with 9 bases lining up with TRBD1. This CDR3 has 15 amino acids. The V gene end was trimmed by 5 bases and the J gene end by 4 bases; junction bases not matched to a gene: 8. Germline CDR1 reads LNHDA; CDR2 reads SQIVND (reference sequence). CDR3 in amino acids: CASSFGQGSGETQYF. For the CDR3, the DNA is TGTGCCAGTAGTTTCGGACAGGGGTCGGGAGAGACCCAGTACTTC. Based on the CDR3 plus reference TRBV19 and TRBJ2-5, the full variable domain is DGGITQSPKYLFRKEGQNVTLSCEQNLNHDAMYWYRQDPGQGLRLIYYSQIVNDFQKGDIAEGYSVSREKKESFPLTVTSAQKNPTAFYLCASSFGQGSGETQYFGPGTRLLVL.

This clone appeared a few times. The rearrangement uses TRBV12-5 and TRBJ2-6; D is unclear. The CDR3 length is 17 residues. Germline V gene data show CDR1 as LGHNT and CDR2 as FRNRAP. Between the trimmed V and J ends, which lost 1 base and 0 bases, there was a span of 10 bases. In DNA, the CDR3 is TGTGCTAGTGGTTTGGGGATGCGAAGCTCTGGGGCCAACGTCCTGACTTTC. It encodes CASGLGMRSSGANVLTF.